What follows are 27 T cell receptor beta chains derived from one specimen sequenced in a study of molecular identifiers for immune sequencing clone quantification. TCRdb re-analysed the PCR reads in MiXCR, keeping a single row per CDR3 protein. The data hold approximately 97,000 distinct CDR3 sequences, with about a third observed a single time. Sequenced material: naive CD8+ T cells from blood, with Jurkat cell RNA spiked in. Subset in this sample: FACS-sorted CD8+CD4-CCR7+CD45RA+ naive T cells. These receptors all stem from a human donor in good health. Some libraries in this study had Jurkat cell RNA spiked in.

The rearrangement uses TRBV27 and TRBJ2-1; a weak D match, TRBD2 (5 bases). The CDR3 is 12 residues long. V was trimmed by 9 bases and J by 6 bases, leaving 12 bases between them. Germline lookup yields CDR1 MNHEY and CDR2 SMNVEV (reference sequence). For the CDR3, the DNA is TGTGCCAGTCGGCCCGGGGTCAATGAGCAGTTCTTC. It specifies CASRPGVNEQFF.

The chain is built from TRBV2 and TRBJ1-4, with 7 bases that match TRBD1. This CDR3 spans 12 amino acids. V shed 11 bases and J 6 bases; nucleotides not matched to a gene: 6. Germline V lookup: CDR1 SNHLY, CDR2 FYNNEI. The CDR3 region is CAVQGIDEKLFF. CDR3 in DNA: TGTGCCGTACAGGGGATAGATGAAAAACTGTTTTTT. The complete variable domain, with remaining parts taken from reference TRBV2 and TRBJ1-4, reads EPEVTQTPSHQVTQMGQEVILRCVPISNHLYFYWYRQILGQKVEFLVSFYNNEISEKSEIFDDQFSVERPDGSNFTLKIRSTKLEDSAMYFCAVQGIDEKLFFGSGTQLSVL.

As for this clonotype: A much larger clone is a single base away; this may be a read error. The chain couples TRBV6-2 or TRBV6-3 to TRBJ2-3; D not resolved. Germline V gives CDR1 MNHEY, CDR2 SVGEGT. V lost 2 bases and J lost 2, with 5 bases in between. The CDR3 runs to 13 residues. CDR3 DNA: TGTGCCAGCAGTTACCTCGACACAGATACGCAGTATTTT. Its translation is CASSYLDTDTQYF.

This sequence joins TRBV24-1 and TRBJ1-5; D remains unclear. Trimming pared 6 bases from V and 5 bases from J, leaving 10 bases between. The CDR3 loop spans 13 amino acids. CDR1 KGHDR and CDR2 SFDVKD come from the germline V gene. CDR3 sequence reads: CATSLGHDQPQHF. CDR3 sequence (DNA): TGTGCCACCAGTCTCGGTCACGATCAGCCCCAGCATTTT.

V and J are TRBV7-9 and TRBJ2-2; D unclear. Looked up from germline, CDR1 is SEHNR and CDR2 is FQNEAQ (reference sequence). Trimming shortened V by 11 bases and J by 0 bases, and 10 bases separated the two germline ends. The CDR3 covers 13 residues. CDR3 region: CALRRPNTGELFF. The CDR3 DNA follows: TGTGCCCTCCGGCGACCGAACACCGGGGAGCTGTTTTTT.

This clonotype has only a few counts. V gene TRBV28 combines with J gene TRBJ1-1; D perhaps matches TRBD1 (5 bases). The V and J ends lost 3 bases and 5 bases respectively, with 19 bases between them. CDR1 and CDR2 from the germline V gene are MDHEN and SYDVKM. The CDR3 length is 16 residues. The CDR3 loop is CASSLRRGPLYTEAFF. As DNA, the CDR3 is TGTGCCAGCAGTTTGAGAAGGGGCCCGCTGTATACTGAAGCTTTCTTT.

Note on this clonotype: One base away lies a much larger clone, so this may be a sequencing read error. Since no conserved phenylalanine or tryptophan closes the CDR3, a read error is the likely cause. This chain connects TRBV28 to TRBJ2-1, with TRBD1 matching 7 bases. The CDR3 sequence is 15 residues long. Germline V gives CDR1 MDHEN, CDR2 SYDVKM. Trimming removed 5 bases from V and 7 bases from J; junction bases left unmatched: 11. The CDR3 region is CASSHLAGTANEQFI. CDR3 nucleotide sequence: TGTGCCAGCAGTCACCTCGCCGGGACAGCTAATGAGCAGTTCATC.

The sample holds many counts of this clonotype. The CDR3 reads CASSLGEIQPQHF. The DNA for the CDR3 is TGTGCCAGCAGTCTTGGGGAGATACAGCCCCAGCATTTT. The chain links TRBV12-3 or TRBV12-4 to TRBJ1-5; D is undetermined. V lost 5 bases and J lost 7, with 12 bases in between. The CDR3 runs to 13 residues.

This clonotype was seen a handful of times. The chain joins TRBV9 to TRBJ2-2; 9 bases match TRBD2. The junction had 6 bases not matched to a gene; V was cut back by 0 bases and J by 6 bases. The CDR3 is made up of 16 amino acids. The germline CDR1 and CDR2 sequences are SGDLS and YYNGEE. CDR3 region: CASSVAGSGSSGELFF. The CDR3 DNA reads TGTGCCAGCAGCGTAGCAGGTAGCGGGAGTTCCGGGGAGCTGTTTTTT.

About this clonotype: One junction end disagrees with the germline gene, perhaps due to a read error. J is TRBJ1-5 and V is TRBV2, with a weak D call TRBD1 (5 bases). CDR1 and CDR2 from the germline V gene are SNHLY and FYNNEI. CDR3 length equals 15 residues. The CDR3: CASSEFVRDGQPRHF. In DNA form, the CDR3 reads TGTGCCAGCAGTGAATTTGTCAGGGATGGTCAGCCCCGGCATTTT.

CDR3 protein: CASRELGAEQFF. DNA of the CDR3: TGTGCCAGCAGGGAACTAGGAGCTGAGCAGTTCTTC. The genes are TRBV6-2 or TRBV6-3 and TRBJ2-1, with TRBD2 as a possible D gene (5 bases). The CDR3 sequence is 12 residues long. CDR1 MNHEY and CDR2 SVGEGT come from the germline V gene. The V end was cut by 6 bases, the J end by 9 bases, with 12 bases between.

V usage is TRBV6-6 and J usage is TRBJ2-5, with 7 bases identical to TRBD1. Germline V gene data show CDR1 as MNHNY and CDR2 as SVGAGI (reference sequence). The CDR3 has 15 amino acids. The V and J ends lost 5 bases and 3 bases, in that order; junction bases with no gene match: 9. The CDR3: CASSETGPRKETQYF. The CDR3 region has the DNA TGTGCCAGCAGTGAGACAGGGCCGCGGAAAGAGACCCAGTACTTC.

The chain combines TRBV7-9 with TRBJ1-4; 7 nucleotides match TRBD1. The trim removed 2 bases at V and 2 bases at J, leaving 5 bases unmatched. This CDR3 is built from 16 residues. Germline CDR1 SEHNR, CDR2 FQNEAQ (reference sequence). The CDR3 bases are TGTGCCAGCAGCTTAAGGCAGGGGGGCACTAATGAAAAACTGTTTTTT. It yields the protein CASSLRQGGTNEKLFF.

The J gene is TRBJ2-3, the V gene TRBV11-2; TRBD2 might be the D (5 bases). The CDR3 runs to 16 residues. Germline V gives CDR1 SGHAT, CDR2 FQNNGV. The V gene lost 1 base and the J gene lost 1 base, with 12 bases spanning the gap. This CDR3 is CASSLGVPRGTDTQYF. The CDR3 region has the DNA TGTGCCAGCAGCTTAGGCGTCCCGCGGGGCACAGATACGCAGTATTTT.

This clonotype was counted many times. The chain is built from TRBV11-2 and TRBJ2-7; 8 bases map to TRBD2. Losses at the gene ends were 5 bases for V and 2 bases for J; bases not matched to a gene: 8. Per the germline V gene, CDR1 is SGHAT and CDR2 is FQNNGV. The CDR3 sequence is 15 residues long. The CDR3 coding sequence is TGTGCCAGCAGCCCGAGGACTAGCAAAACCTACGAGCAGTACTTC. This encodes CASSPRTSKTYEQYF.

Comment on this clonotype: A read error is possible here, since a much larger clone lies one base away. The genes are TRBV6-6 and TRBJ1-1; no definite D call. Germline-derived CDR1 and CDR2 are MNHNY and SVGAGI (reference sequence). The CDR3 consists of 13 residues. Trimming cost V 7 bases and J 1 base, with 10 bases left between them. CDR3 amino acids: CASTSSGNTEAFF. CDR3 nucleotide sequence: TGTGCCAGCACTTCCTCGGGGAACACTGAAGCTTTCTTT.

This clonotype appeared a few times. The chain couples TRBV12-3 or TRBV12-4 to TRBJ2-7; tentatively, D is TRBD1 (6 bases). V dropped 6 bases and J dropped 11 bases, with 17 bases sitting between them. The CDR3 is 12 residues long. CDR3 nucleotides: TGTGCCAGCAGCCCCGACAGGAGCCGAAAGTACTTC. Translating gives CASSPDRSRKYF.

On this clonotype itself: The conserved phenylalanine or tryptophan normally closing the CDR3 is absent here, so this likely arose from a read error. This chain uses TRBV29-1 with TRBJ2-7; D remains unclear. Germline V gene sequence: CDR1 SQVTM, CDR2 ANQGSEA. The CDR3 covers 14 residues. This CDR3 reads CSVEESGYSNEQYI. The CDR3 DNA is TGCAGCGTTGAAGAGAGTGGGTACTCCAACGAGCAGTACATC.

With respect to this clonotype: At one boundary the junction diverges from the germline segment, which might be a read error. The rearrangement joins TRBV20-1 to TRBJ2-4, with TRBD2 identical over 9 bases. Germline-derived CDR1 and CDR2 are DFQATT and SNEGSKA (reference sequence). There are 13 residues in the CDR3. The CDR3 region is CGARGLASNIQYF. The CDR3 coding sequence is TGCGGTGCTAGAGGACTAGCGTCGAACATTCAGTACTTC.

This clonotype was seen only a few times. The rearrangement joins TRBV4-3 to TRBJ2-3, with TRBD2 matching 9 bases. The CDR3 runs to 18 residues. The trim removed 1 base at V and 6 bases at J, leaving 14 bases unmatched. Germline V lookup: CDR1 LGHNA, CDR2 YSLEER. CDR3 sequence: CASSQAPRGSGRLDTQYF. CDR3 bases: TGCGCCAGCAGCCAAGCCCCTAGAGGGAGCGGGAGGCTCGATACGCAGTATTTT.

The CDR3 bases are TGCAGTGCTCCCCAACTAGCGGGAGTGGACAATGAGCAGTTCTTC. Its protein is CSAPQLAGVDNEQFF. This chain uses TRBV20-1 with TRBJ2-1; 11 positions agree with TRBD2. V gave up 5 bases and J gave up 5 bases; unmatched junction bases: 8. The CDR3 extends over 15 amino acids. Germline values: CDR1 DFQATT, CDR2 SNEGSKA (reference sequence).

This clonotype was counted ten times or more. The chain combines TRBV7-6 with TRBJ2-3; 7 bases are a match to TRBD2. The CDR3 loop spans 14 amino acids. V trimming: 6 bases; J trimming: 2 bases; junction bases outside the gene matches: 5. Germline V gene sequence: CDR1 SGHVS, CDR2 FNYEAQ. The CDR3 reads CASSYSGPTDTQYF. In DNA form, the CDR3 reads TGTGCCAGCAGTTATAGCGGGCCCACAGATACGCAGTATTTT.

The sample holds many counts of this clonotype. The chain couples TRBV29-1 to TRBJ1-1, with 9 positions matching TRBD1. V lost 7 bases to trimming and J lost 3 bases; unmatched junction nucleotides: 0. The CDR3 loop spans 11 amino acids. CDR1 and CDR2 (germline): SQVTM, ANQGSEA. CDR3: CSGTGDTEAFF. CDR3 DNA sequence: TGCAGCGGGACAGGGGACACTGAAGCTTTCTTT.

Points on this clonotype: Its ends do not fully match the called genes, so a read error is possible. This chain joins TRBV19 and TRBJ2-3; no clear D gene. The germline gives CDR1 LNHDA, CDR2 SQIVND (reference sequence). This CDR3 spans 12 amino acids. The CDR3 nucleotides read TGTGCCTGTAGTATAGGTCCAGATACGCAGTATTTT. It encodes CACSIGPDTQYF.

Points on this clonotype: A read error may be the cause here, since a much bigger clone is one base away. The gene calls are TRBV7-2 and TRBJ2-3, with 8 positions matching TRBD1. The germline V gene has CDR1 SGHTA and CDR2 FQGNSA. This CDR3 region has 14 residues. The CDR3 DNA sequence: TGTGCCAGCAGCTTCGGACAGGGACCAGATACGCTGTATTTT. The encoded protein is CASSFGQGPDTLYF.

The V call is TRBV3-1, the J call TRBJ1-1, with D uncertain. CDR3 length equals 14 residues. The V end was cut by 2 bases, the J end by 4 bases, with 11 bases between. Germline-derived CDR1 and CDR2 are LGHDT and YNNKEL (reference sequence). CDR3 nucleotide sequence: TGTGCCAGCAGCCAACGGGGAAGCTTCACTGAAGCTTTCTTT. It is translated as CASSQRGSFTEAFF.

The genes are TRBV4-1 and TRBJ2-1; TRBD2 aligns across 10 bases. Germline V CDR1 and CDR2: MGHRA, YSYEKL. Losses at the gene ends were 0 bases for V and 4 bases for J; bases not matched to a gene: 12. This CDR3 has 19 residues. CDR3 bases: TGCGCCAGCAGCCAAGATGGAGTAGCGGGAGGCCGGCGGTACAATGAGCAGTTCTTC. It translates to CASSQDGVAGGRRYNEQFF.